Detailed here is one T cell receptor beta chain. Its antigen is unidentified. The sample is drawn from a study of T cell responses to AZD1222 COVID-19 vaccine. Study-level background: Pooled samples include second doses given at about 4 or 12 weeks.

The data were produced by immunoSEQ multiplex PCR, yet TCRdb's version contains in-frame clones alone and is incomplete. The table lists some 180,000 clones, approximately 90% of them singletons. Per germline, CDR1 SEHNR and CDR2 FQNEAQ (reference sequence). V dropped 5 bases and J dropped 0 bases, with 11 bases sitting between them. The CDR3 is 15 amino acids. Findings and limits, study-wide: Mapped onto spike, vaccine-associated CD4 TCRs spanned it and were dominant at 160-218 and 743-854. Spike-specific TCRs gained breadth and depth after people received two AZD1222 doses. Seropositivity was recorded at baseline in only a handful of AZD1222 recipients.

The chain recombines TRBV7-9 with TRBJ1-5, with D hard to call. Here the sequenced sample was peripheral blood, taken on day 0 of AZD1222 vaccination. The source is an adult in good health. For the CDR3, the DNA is TGTGCCAGCAGCCGTTTCCAGGATAGCAATCAGCCCCAGCATTTT. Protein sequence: CASSRFQDSNQPQHF.